The clone carrying this T cell receptor (beta chain) was seen a single time. The CDR3 length is 11 residues. Looked up from germline, CDR1 is KGHSH and CDR2 is LQKENI. Trimming took 2 bases from V and 10 from J, leaving 8 bases between them. The data belong to a study of OX40 agonist ivuxolimab in advanced cancers. Clones were read by immunoSEQ multiplex PCR, and TCRdb kept only the in-frame ones, dropping some. The data contain more than 45,000 clones, about four fifths of them singletons. The receptor's source is an adult with an advanced solid tumor such as melanoma, head and neck, liver or kidney cancer. The sample was CD4+ or CD8+ T cells sorted from blood, taken in a trial of the OX40 agonist ivuxolimab. The rearrangement uses TRBV18 and TRBJ2-5; D unclear. The CDR3 DNA is TGTGCCAGCTCACCAAACATCGGCCAGTACTTC. It codes for CASSPNIGQYF. The whole variable domain, remainder taken from reference TRBV18 and TRBJ2-5, is NAGVMQNPRHLVRRRGQEARLRCSPMKGHSHVYWYRQLPEEGLKFMVYLQKENIIDESGMPKERFSAEFPKEGPSILRIQQVVRGDSAAYFCASSPNIGQYFGPGTRLLVL.